This TCR beta chain was profiled in a study of regulatory T cells in long-lasting Graves disease. The CDR3 covers 14 residues. CDR1 and CDR2 (germline): MDHEN, SYDVKM. Building of the TCR beta libraries involved iRepertoire HTBI primers and Arm-PCR of CDR3 regions. TCRdb ran MiXCR on the multiplex PCR reads and lists one entry per CDR3 protein. In the table there are about 420,000 distinct CDR3 sequences, approximately 16% of which are singletons. Broader study findings: Persistent disease preferred TRBV28, TRBJ1-2 and TRBJ2-5; new disease, TRBV20-1 and TRBJ2-1. The study examined only peripheral blood, not thyroid tissue. New patients shared fewer public clonotypes (966) than persistent patients did (over 2,500).

This clonotype occurred a few times. Its antigen is unknown. One junction end does not reproduce the germline sequence, and a read error may be involved. Time point defined: newly diagnosed GD, antithyroid drugs for less than 3 months. PBMC RNA served as the TCR library source. The sample was also reused in another study, on T cells in Graves' hyperthyroidism and ophthalmopathy. That study adds: Patients showing uncontrolled infection, other autoimmune disease, pregnancy or lactation were ineligible.

The V gene is TRBV28, the J gene TRBJ2-1; D tentatively fits TRBD1 or TRBD2 (5 bases each). This TCR derives from a woman between 18 and 29 years old with Graves disease. Sequences were derived from peripheral blood mononuclear cells (PBMCs), sampled at new diagnosis, from a patient treated with antithyroid drugs. The CDR3 coding sequence is TGTACCAGCAGTTTTCGGGACGTGAGCAATGAGCAGTTCTTC. Translation: CTSSFRDVSNEQFF.